Below, 25 T cell receptor beta chains from the same sample are listed, as sequenced in a study of CD8+ T cells in alopecia areata. Extracted from the samples, RNA was reverse transcribed into cDNA to serve as the sequencing template. The repertoire was sequenced with immunoSEQ multiplex PCR; TCRdb's copy has only in-frame clones and lacks some. The sample is made up of about 270,000 clones, none counted only once. The authors sorted pooled cutaneous lymph node cells using CD4, CD8alpha, NKG2D, NKG2ACE and other markers. The sequenced sample consisted of CD4+ T cells sorted from a lymph node. The source of these receptors is a C3H/HeJ mouse with alopecia areata. The MHC haplotype of this mouse line is H2-k.

Details on this clone: Here the gene names and germline are mouse. The read halts 3 residues ahead of the CDR3 end, with the missing end drawn from the germline J gene. The chain is built from TRBV13-1 and TRBJ1-6; D may be TRBD1 (6 bases). TRBJ1-6 is an open reading frame, and its role is uncertain. Germline V CDR1 and CDR2: NSHNY, SYGAGN. The CDR3 is 12 residues long. CDR3 bases read: TGTGCCAGCAGTGGGACAGCCCTCCCC. It encodes CASSGTALP. The entire CDR3 sequence reads CASSGTALPLYF.

In regard to this clone: The gene symbols are mouse symbols. The read halts 4 residues ahead of the CDR3 end, with the missing end drawn from the germline J gene. Within the sample, other DNA sequences also encode this same CDR3. This rearrangement joins TRBV13-3 to TRBJ2-2, with 7 bases that match TRBD1. With 3 bases clipped from V and 0 bases from J, the junction kept 2 bases outside the gene matches. Germline V gene data show CDR1 as NNHDY and CDR2 as SYVADS. The CDR3 is 15 amino acids. The covered CDR3 bases are TGTGCCAGCAGTGGGGGGACAGCAAACACCGGG. Encoded protein: CASSGGTANTG. In full, the CDR3 reads CASSGGTANTGQLYF.

This clone turned up a few times. With a much larger clone just one base away, this may be a read error. Genes and germline come from the mouse. The read is 4 residues too short to cover the CDR3 end, so that end is filled in from the germline J gene. Additional DNA sequences in this sample encode the identical CDR3. The chain is built from TRBV19 and TRBJ1-2, with 11 positions matching TRBD1. Germline V lookup: CDR1 FNHDT, CDR2 SITEND (reference sequence). V was clipped by 5 bases and J by 4 bases; unmatched bases: 1. The CDR3 is 13 amino acids. CDR3 residues: CASSGTGGSDYTF. CDR3 DNA (partial): TGTGCCAGCAGCGGGACAGGGGGCTCC.

Details on this clone: The listed genes are named as in mouse. CDR3 DNA (partial): TGTGCCAGCAGCTACAGGGCTAGTCAAAAC. As protein: CASSYRASQN. The full-length CDR3 reads as CASSYRASQNTLYF. The chain links TRBV4 to TRBJ2-4; D perhaps matches TRBD1 (5 bases). The CDR3 end is not reached by the read, which stops 4 residues before it; the germline J gene fills it in. CDR1 is LGHDT, CDR2 YNNKQL, per germline (reference sequence). The ends were cut back, 3 bases at V and 0 bases at J, with 7 bases in the middle. The CDR3 covers 14 residues.

Note on this clone: Gene names refer to mouse genes. The read stops 4 residues short of the end of the CDR3; the missing end is completed from the germline J gene. This chain links TRBV1 with TRBJ1-2, with D possibly matching TRBD1 (6 bases). V lost 3 bases and J 2 bases, leaving 16 bases between the germline ends. The CDR3 runs to 16 residues. Germline CDR1 and CDR2: NSQYPW and LRSPGD (reference sequence). CDR3 DNA (partial): TGCACCTGCAGTGCCCAAATGGGGGGCGCGAACTCC. This sequence encodes CTCSAQMGGANS. The entire CDR3 reads CTCSAQMGGANSDYTF.

As regards this clone: Genes and germline come from the mouse. Read data end 4 residues before the CDR3 end; the end is taken from the germline J gene. Other nucleotide sequences from this sample produce the same CDR3. The rearrangement joins TRBV13-3 to TRBJ2-1; 8 bases map to TRBD2. The CDR3 length is 14 residues. Trimming at V came to 0 bases and at J to 5 bases, leaving 1 base not matched to a gene. The germline CDR1 and CDR2 sequences are NNHDY and SYVADS. CDR3 loop: CASSDGTGNAEQFF. CDR3 DNA, as far as it was read: TGTGCCAGCAGTGATGGGACTGGGAATGCT.

This clone was recorded a few times. Each gene name is a mouse one. The DNA read from the CDR3 is TGCACCTGCAGTGCAGATCCCAGGGCT. Translated: CTCSADPRA. The full CDR3 protein reads CTCSADPRAEQFF. The chain recombines TRBV1 with TRBJ2-1; D unresolved. The read stops 4 residues short of the end of the CDR3; the missing end is completed from the germline J gene. In germline, CDR1 is NSQYPW, CDR2 LRSPGD (reference sequence). The CDR3 length is 13 residues.

With respect to this clone: Gene names denote mouse genes. Read coverage stops 4 residues before the CDR3 terminus; the germline J gene supplies the remainder. The chain is built from TRBV13-1 and TRBJ2-2; 11 positions match TRBD1. The CDR3 has 14 amino acids. CDR1 is NSHNY and CDR2 is SYGAGN in the germline V gene. With V trimmed by 2 bases and J by 6 bases, 0 bases remained unmatched. The DNA read from the CDR3 is TGTGCCAGCAGTGAGGGACAGGGGGCCGGG. It codes for CASSEGQGAG. The full-length CDR3 reads as CASSEGQGAGQLYF.

Only a few counts were recorded for this clone. Gene names are the mouse ones. The CDR3 extends 4 residues past the end of the read, so its final part is completed from the germline J gene. The rearrangement uses TRBV13-1 and TRBJ1-2, with 7 positions matching TRBD1. Germline CDR1 NSHNY, CDR2 SYGAGN. The length of the CDR3 is 15 residues. V shed 0 bases and J 4 bases; nucleotides not matched to a gene: 6. CDR3 sequence: CASSDAGGGGSDYTF. The covered CDR3 bases are TGTGCCAGCAGTGATGCTGGAGGGGGCGGCTCC.

Note on this clone: Each gene name is a mouse one. With the read ending 4 residues before the CDR3 end, the germline J gene is used to fill in that end. This CDR3 is also generated by other DNA sequences in the sample. The genes are TRBV13-1 and TRBJ2-1, with 12 bases lining up with TRBD1. This CDR3 has 14 residues. Germline V gene sequence: CDR1 NSHNY, CDR2 SYGAGN. CDR3 DNA, as far as it was read: TGTGCCAGCAGTGGGGGGACAGGGGGCGCT. Its translation: CASSGGTGGA. The full CDR3 reads CASSGGTGGAEQFF.

Concerning this clone itself: Gene names denote mouse genes. The read halts 4 residues ahead of the CDR3 end, with the missing end drawn from the germline J gene. The genes are TRBV19 and TRBJ2-5; tentative D call: TRBD2 (6 bases). The germline V gene encodes CDR1 FNHDT and CDR2 SITEND (reference sequence). This CDR3 region has 13 residues. The part of the CDR3 DNA that was read is TGTGCCAGCAGTATGGGGACTCGGGAC. It encodes CASSMGTRD. The whole CDR3 sequence reads CASSMGTRDTQYF.

On this clone: The gene names here belong to mouse. The read stops 4 residues short of the end of the CDR3; the missing end is completed from the germline J gene. The J gene is TRBJ2-3, the V gene TRBV13-3, with 10 bases aligning to TRBD2. With 7 bases clipped from V and 0 bases from J, the junction kept 2 bases outside the gene matches. The germline CDR1 and CDR2 sequences are NNHDY and SYVADS. The CDR3 runs 14 residues. CDR3 in amino acids: CASGLGASAETLYF. CDR3 bases read: TGTGCCAGCGGACTGGGGGCTAGTGCAGAA.

This clone was counted only a few times. Germline and genes: mouse. The read comes to an end 4 residues before the CDR3 does, leaving the germline J gene to fill in the end. V usage is TRBV19 and J usage is TRBJ1-1; possible D gene TRBD1, 6 bases. The V gene lost 5 bases and the J gene lost 2 bases, with 13 bases spanning the gap. Looked up from germline, CDR1 is FNHDT and CDR2 is SITEND (reference sequence). The CDR3 sequence is 14 residues long. CDR3 loop: CASRSDRINTEVFF. Incomplete CDR3 DNA: TGTGCCAGCAGATCTGACAGGATTAACACA. Using reference TRBV19 and TRBJ1-1 for the parts outside the CDR3, the full variable domain is GGIITQTPKFLIGQEGQKLTLKCQQNFNHDTMYWYRQDSGKGLRLIYYSITENDLQKGDLSEGYDASREKKSSFSLTVTSAQKNEMAVFLCASRSDRINTEVFFGKGTRLTVV.

Remarks on this clone: The listed genes are named as in mouse. The CDR3 end is not reached by the read, which stops 4 residues before it; the germline J gene fills it in. This chain uses TRBV12-1 with TRBJ1-2; D is perhaps TRBD1 (6 bases). The CDR3 contains 15 residues. The germline V gene encodes CDR1 SGHSN and CDR2 HYEKVE. V dropped 2 bases and J dropped 3 bases, with 15 bases sitting between them. The part of the CDR3 DNA that was read is TGTGCCAGCTCTCCCGAGGCAGGGGTTCACTCC. The encoded protein is CASSPEAGVHS. In full, the CDR3 reads CASSPEAGVHSDYTF. Full variable domain (rest looked up from reference TRBV12-1 and TRBJ1-2): DSGVVQSPRHIIKEKGGRSVLTCIPISGHSNVVWYQQTLGKELKFLIQHYEKVERDKGFLPSRFSVQQFDDYHSEMNMSALELEDSAMYFCASSPEAGVHSDYTFGSGTRLLVI.

On this clone: Gene names denote mouse genes. The CDR3 is cut off 4 residues early in the read; its end comes from the germline J gene. The V and J genes are TRBV1 and TRBJ2-3, with 9 bases identical to TRBD1. The CDR3 spans 15 residues. With V trimmed by 4 bases and J by 4 bases, 6 bases remained unmatched. Germline CDR1 is NSQYPW and CDR2 is LRSPGD (reference sequence). Partial CDR3 DNA: TGCACCTGCAGTGGAGGACAGGGGAGATCAGAA. Residues: CTCSGGQGRSE. In full, the CDR3 reads CTCSGGQGRSETLYF.

This clone was observed a handful of times. Any gene name here is a mouse gene name. The read gets to within 4 residues of the CDR3 end, and the germline J gene fills in the rest. The identical CDR3 is also encoded by other nucleotide sequences in the sample. The V gene is TRBV5, the J gene TRBJ2-3, with 11 nucleotides matching TRBD2. J lost 3 bases, V lost 1 base, and 3 bases had no gene match. Germline CDR1 reads LGHNA; CDR2 reads YNLKQL (reference sequence). The CDR3 spans 16 residues. The chain's CDR3 is CASSQVLGGRAETLYF. The part of the CDR3 DNA that was read is TGTGCCAGCAGCCAAGTACTGGGGGGGCGAGCAGAA.

The sample holds a few counts of this clone. The germline and genes are mouse ones. From the germline J gene comes the end of the CDR3, since the read stops 4 residues before it. V is TRBV5 and J is TRBJ2-7; TRBD2 matches at 8 bases. J lost 0 bases, V lost 2 bases, and 3 bases had no gene match. CDR1 LGHNA and CDR2 YNLKQL come from the germline V gene (reference sequence). The CDR3 extends over 15 amino acids. The CDR3 protein is CASSQNWGNSYEQYF. The CDR3 DNA, read in part, is TGTGCCAGCAGCCAAAACTGGGGGAACTCCTAT.

Points on this clone: Germline and genes: mouse. The read finishes 4 residues shy of the CDR3 end, and the germline J gene is used to complete it. The V gene is TRBV5, the J gene TRBJ1-1, with 8 bases aligning to TRBD1. Unmatched junction bases numbered 4, after V lost 0 bases and J lost 4 bases. CDR1 and CDR2 (germline): LGHNA, YNLKQL (reference sequence). CDR3 length: 15 residues. The sequenced CDR3 bases are TGTGCCAGCAGCCAAGAGGACAGGGCGGGCACA. Encoded protein: CASSQEDRAGT. In full, the CDR3 reads CASSQEDRAGTEVFF.

This clone was detected only a few times. Mouse germline and gene names are used. The CDR3 end is not reached by the read, which stops 4 residues before it; the germline J gene fills it in. The chain has TRBV1 and TRBJ2-1; tentatively, D is TRBD1 (6 bases). Germline CDR1 reads NSQYPW; CDR2 reads LRSPGD (reference sequence). Trimming cost V 4 bases and J 0 bases, with 7 bases left between them. CDR3 length: 14 residues. This CDR3 is CTCSGQDNYAEQFF. The sequenced CDR3 bases are TGCACCTGCAGTGGACAGGATAACTATGCT.

This clone has just a few counts. Gene labels here are mouse ones. CDR3 bases read: TGTGCCAGCAGTATAACAGGGGACTGGTAT. It translates to CASSITGDWY. The full CDR3 protein reads CASSITGDWYEQYF. This sequence joins TRBV19 and TRBJ2-7; D may be TRBD2 (8 bases). The CDR3 extends 4 residues past the end of the read, so its final part is completed from the germline J gene. Germline CDR1 reads FNHDT; CDR2 reads SITEND (reference sequence). This CDR3 has 14 amino acids.

This clone was seen a handful of times. Any gene name here is a mouse gene name. Other DNA sequences from this sample encode an identical CDR3 as well. CDR3 in amino acids: CTCSGDWGGSEQFF. Incomplete CDR3 DNA: TGCACCTGCAGTGGGGACTGGGGGGGATCT. The chain links TRBV1 to TRBJ2-1; 13 positions agree with TRBD2. The read terminates 4 residues before the CDR3 end, so the remaining end is supplied by the germline J gene. The CDR3 has 14 residues. Germline V gives CDR1 NSQYPW, CDR2 LRSPGD (reference sequence).

This clone was seen more than once but under ten times. The gene symbols are mouse symbols. The CDR3 goes on 4 residues after the read ends, and that part is filled in from the germline J gene. The chain has TRBV1 and TRBJ2-7; a possible D gene is TRBD1 (6 bases). The germline gives CDR1 NSQYPW, CDR2 LRSPGD (reference sequence). This CDR3 is built from 13 residues. CDR3 loop: CTCSAGAGDEQYF. Incomplete CDR3 DNA: TGCACCTGCAGTGCTGGGGCAGGGGAT. Full variable domain (missing parts from reference TRBV1 and TRBJ2-7): VTLLEQNPRWRLVPRGQAVNLRCILKNSQYPWMSWYQQDLQKQLQWLFTLRSPGDKEVKSLPGADYLATRVTDTELRLQVANMSQGRTLYCTCSAGAGDEQYFGPGTRLTVL.

The sample holds a few counts of this clone. Gene names follow the mouse nomenclature. The CDR3 end falls 4 residues outside the read, so it is completed with the germline J gene. This chain uses TRBV19 with TRBJ2-2; TRBD2 matches at 8 bases. The V gene end was trimmed by 6 bases and the J gene end by 1 base; junction bases not matched to a gene: 5. The CDR3 consists of 15 residues. Germline CDR1 FNHDT, CDR2 SITEND (reference sequence). CDR3 protein: CASTRTGRNTGQLYF. The CDR3 bases that were read are TGTGCCAGCACCAGGACTGGGAGAAACACCGGG. Supplemented by reference TRBV19 and TRBJ2-2, the full variable domain reads GGIITQTPKFLIGQEGQKLTLKCQQNFNHDTMYWYRQDSGKGLRLIYYSITENDLQKGDLSEGYDASREKKSSFSLTVTSAQKNEMAVFLCASTRTGRNTGQLYFGEGSKLTVL.

This clone was detected only a few times. Gene names denote mouse genes. From the germline J gene comes the end of the CDR3, since the read stops 3 residues before it. This sequence joins TRBV19 and TRBJ1-6; no firm D call. TRBJ1-6 is assigned to the ORF class and has an uncertain function. This CDR3 comprises 15 residues. Trimming left V 1 base short and J 0 bases short, with 5 bases between. Germline V gives CDR1 FNHDT, CDR2 SITEND (reference sequence). The CDR3 here is CASSILGSYNSPLYF. CDR3 bases read: TGTGCCAGCAGTATACTGGGTTCCTATAATTCGCCC.

A word on this clone: The gene names given are mouse names. The sequenced CDR3 bases are TGTGCCAGCAGTGGACAGGAGGGGAAC. Translation gives CASSGQEGN. The complete CDR3 sequence is CASSGQEGNTLYF. V usage is TRBV13-3 and J usage is TRBJ2-4; a possible D gene is TRBD1 (6 bases). The read terminates 4 residues ahead of where the CDR3 ends, so the germline J gene completes it. In germline, CDR1 is NNHDY, CDR2 SYVADS. The length of the CDR3 is 13 residues.